Each of the 15 T cell receptor beta chains below was sequenced from the same sample in a study of cytomegalovirus exposure and HLA in healthy donors. The protocol was immunoSEQ multiplex PCR, while the TCRdb copy is restricted to in-frame clones and leaves out a portion. Of tens of thousands of clones in the sample, approximately 90% were seen once. The specimen sequenced was PBMCs. The receptors were sampled from a man younger than 40 in good health and CMV-seronegative.

This chain joins TRBV11-2 and TRBJ2-3; 7 positions agree with TRBD2. The V gene end was trimmed by 5 bases and the J gene end by 3 bases; junction bases not matched to a gene: 8. From germline, CDR1 is SGHAT and CDR2 FQNNGV. The CDR3 covers 15 residues. The CDR3 coding sequence is TGTGCCAGCAGCCCACTTGTGGGGGGGACAGATACGCAGTATTTT. It specifies CASSPLVGGTDTQYF.

This chain uses TRBV14 with TRBJ2-7; TRBD1 is a possible D gene (5 bases). Germline CDR1 is SGHDN and CDR2 is FVKESK. The CDR3 is 15 residues long. Trimming removed 4 bases at V and 2 bases at J, with 15 bases between. The CDR3 protein is CASSLSSTATYEQYF. In DNA form, the CDR3 reads TGTGCCAGCAGCCTTTCATCGACAGCAACCTACGAGCAGTACTTC.

The chain links TRBV5-1 to TRBJ2-1; D possibly corresponds to TRBD2 (7 bases). Germline loops: CDR1 SGHRS, CDR2 YFSETQ. The V end was cut by 0 bases, the J end by 4 bases, with 11 bases between. The CDR3 runs to 15 residues. The CDR3 DNA sequence: TGCGCCAGCAGCTTGGTGAGGGGGGGTTACAATGAGCAGTTCTTC. It is translated as CASSLVRGGYNEQFF.

This chain uses TRBV18 with TRBJ2-1; TRBD2 is a possible D gene (6 bases). Germline V gives CDR1 KGHSH, CDR2 LQKENI. V lost 2 bases, J lost 7 bases, and 12 bases lay in between. This CDR3 spans 14 amino acids. The CDR3 loop is CASSPDGSENEQFF. The DNA of the CDR3 is TGTGCCAGCTCACCAGACGGGAGTGAAAATGAGCAGTTCTTC.

The chain is built from TRBV14 and TRBJ2-7; 11 bases are shared with TRBD2. Germline-derived CDR1 and CDR2 are SGHDN and FVKESK. The CDR3 is made up of 15 amino acids. V was pared by 3 bases and J by 4 bases, with 5 bases of the junction left unmatched. CDR3 sequence: CASSHQGLAEYEQYF. CDR3 sequence (DNA): TGTGCCAGCAGCCACCAGGGACTAGCGGAGTACGAGCAGTACTTC.

The CDR3 DNA sequence: TGCGCCAGCAGCGGGGGCCGTATTGCAGATACGCAGTATTTT. Translation gives CASSGGRIADTQYF. The rearrangement joins TRBV5-1 to TRBJ2-3, with D tentatively TRBD1 (6 bases). The V gene's germline CDR1 is SGHRS and CDR2 YFSETQ. The CDR3 is made up of 14 amino acids. Trimming left V 4 bases short and J 4 bases short, with 13 bases between.

This chain uses TRBV10-3 with TRBJ1-6; 8 bases agree with TRBD1. With 6 bases clipped from V and 5 bases from J, the junction kept 3 bases outside the gene matches. CDR3 length equals 14 residues. CDR1 is ENHRY, CDR2 SYGVKD, per germline. This chain's CDR3 is CAIRTTGDNSPLHF. For the CDR3, the DNA is TGTGCCATCAGGACGACAGGGGATAATTCACCCCTCCACTTT.

V usage is TRBV11-3 and J usage is TRBJ1-3; D is undetermined. Germline V lookup: CDR1 SGHNT, CDR2 YENEEA. Trimming removed 0 bases from V and 0 bases from J, with 9 bases in between. This CDR3 comprises 16 residues. This chain's CDR3 is CASSLEDRGSGNTIYF. The DNA of the CDR3 is TGTGCCAGCAGCTTAGAAGACCGCGGCTCTGGAAACACCATATATTTT.

This chain uses TRBV5-1 with TRBJ2-1, with D possibly being TRBD2 (5 bases). This CDR3 has 13 residues. CDR1 SGHRS and CDR2 YFSETQ come from the germline V gene. V lost 0 bases to trimming and J lost 5 bases, with 6 bases between them. Here the CDR3 reads CASSLEGDNEQFF. CDR3 in DNA: TGCGCCAGCAGCTTGGAGGGAGACAATGAGCAGTTCTTC.

The J gene is TRBJ2-2, the V gene TRBV11-2; a weak D match, TRBD1 (5 bases). V was pared by 7 bases and J by 1 base, with 19 bases between. The CDR3 loop spans 17 amino acids. Germline V gene lookup returns CDR1 SGHAT and CDR2 FQNNGV. The CDR3 loop is CASTFLRKGQNTGELFF. The CDR3 region has the DNA TGTGCCAGCACCTTCTTGAGGAAAGGACAGAACACCGGGGAGCTGTTTTTT.

This clone appeared a single time. The CDR3 DNA follows: TGTGCCAGCAACATCCTAGCGGGGGCTGAAGCTTTCTTT. Translating it yields CASNILAGAEAFF. The chain couples TRBV28 to TRBJ1-1, with TRBD1 as a possible D gene (5 bases). V was trimmed by 7 bases and J by 6 bases, leaving 15 bases between them. Germline-derived CDR1 and CDR2 are MDHEN and SYDVKM. The CDR3 sequence is 13 residues long.

Only a few counts were recorded for this clone. This sequence joins TRBV6-5 and TRBJ1-5; no clear D gene. There are 15 residues in the CDR3. V dropped 0 bases and J dropped 3 bases, with 9 bases sitting between them. Germline lookup yields CDR1 MNHEY and CDR2 SVGAGI. The DNA of the CDR3 is TGTGCCAGCAGTTACTCCCCCGGTCACAATCAGCCCCAGCATTTT. The encoded protein is CASSYSPGHNQPQHF.

V and J are TRBV13 and TRBJ2-1; D call uncertain. Germline loops: CDR1 PRHDT, CDR2 FYEKMQ (reference sequence). The CDR3 has 14 amino acids. V lost 5 bases, J lost 0 bases, and 8 bases lay in between. CDR3: CASSRSSSYNEQFF. CDR3 DNA sequence: TGTGCCAGCAGCCGGAGTAGCTCCTACAATGAGCAGTTCTTC.

The chain carries TRBV6-5 and TRBJ2-1, with 8 bases aligning to TRBD1. The CDR3 contains 14 residues. Unmatched junction bases numbered 4, after V lost 6 bases and J lost 3 bases. Germline-derived CDR1 and CDR2 are MNHEY and SVGAGI. This chain's CDR3 is CASSPGTGYNEQFF. CDR3 DNA: TGTGCCAGCAGCCCCGGGACAGGCTACAATGAGCAGTTCTTC.

This clone was counted once. This chain uses TRBV18 with TRBJ2-7, with 9 bases identical to TRBD1. The V and J ends lost 3 bases and 7 bases, in that order; junction bases with no gene match: 7. The CDR3 is 14 amino acids. Germline V gene data show CDR1 as KGHSH and CDR2 as LQKENI. The DNA of the CDR3 is TGTGCCAGCTCACCCGGGGACAGGGAGCGGGAGCAGTACTTC. This gives the protein CASSPGDREREQYF.